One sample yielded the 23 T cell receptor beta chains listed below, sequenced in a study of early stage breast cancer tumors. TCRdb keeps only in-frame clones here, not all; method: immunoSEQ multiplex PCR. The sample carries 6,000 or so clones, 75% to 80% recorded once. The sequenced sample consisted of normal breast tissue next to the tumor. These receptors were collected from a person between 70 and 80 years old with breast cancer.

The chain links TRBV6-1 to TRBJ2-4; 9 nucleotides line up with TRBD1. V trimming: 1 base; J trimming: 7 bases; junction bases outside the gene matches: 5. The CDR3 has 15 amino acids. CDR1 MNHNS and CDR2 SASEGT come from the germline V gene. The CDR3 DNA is TGTGCCAGCAGTGAAGGGACAGGGGTTTTCAACATTCAGTACTTC. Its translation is CASSEGTGVFNIQYF.

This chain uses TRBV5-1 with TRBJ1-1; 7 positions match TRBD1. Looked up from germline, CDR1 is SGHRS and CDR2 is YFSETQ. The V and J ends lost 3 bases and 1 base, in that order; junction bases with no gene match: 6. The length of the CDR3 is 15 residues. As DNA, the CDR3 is TGCGCCAGCAGCTCCACCACAGGGGCGAACACTGAAGCTTTCTTT. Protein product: CASSSTTGANTEAFF.

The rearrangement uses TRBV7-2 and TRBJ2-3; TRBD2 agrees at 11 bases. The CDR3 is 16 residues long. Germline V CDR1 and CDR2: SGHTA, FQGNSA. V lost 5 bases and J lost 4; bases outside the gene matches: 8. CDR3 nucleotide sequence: TGTGCCAGCAGCGCCAGACTAGCGGGACTTGCAGATACGCAGTATTTT. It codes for CASSARLAGLADTQYF.

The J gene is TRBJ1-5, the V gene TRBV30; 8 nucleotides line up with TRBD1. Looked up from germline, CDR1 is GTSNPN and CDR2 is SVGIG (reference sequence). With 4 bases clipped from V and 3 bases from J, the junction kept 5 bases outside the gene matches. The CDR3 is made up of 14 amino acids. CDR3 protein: CAWNPGGINQPQHF. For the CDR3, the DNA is TGTGCCTGGAACCCAGGGGGCATCAATCAGCCCCAGCATTTT.

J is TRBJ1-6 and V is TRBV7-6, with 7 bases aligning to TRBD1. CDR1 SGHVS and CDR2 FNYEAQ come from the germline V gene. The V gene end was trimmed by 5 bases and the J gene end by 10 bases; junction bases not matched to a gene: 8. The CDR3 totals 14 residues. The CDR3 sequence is CASSAGTVESPLHF. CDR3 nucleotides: TGTGCCAGCAGCGCAGGGACAGTTGAATCACCCCTCCACTTT.

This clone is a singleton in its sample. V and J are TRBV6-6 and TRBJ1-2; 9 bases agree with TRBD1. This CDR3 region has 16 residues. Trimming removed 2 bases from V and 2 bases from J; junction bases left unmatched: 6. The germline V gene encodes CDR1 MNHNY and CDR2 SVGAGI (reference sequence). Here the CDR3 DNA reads TGTGCCAGCAGTTACCCCCCCGGACAGGGGAACTATGGCTACACCTTC. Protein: CASSYPPGQGNYGYTF.

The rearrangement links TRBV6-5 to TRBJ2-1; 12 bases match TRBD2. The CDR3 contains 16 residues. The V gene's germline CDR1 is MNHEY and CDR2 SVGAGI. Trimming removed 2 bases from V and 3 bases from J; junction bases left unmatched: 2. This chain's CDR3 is CASSYPTSGGYNEQFF. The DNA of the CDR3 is TGTGCCAGCAGTTACCCGACTAGCGGGGGCTACAATGAGCAGTTCTTC.

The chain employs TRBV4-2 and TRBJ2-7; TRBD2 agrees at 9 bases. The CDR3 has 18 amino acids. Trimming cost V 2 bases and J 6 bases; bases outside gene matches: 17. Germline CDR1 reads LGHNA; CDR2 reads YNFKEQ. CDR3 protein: CASSQPSGIAGETGEQYF. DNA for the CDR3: TGTGCCAGCAGCCAACCATCAGGGATAGCGGGAGAGACTGGCGAGCAGTACTTC.

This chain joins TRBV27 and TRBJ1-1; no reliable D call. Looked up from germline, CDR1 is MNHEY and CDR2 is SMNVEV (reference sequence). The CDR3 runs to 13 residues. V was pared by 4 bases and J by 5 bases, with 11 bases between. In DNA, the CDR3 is TGTGCCAGCAGTTGGGTAAGCGGAACTGAAGCTTTCTTT. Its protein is CASSWVSGTEAFF.

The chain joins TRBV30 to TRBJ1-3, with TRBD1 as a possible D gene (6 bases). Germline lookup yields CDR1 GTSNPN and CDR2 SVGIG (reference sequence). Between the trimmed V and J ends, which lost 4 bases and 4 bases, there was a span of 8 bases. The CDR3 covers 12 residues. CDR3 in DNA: TGTGCCTGGAATACAGGGGGAAACACCATATATTTT. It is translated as CAWNTGGNTIYF.

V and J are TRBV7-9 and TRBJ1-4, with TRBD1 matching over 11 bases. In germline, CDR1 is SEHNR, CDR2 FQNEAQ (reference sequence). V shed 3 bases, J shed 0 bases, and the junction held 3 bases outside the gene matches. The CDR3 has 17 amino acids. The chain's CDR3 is CASSFGQGASTNEKLFF. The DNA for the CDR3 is TGTGCCAGCAGCTTCGGACAGGGGGCTTCAACTAATGAAAAACTGTTTTTT.

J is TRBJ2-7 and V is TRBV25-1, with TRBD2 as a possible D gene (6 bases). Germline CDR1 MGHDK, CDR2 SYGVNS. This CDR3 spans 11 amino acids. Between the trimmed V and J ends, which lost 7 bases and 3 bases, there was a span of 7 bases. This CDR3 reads CASTTSYEQYF. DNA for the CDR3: TGTGCCAGCACGACTAGCTACGAGCAGTACTTC.

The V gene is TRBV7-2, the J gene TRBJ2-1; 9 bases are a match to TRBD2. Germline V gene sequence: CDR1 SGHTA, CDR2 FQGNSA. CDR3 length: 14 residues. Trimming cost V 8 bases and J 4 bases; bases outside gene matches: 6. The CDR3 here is CASARAGGYNEQFF. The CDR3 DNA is TGTGCCAGCGCTCGGGCGGGGGGGTACAATGAGCAGTTCTTC.

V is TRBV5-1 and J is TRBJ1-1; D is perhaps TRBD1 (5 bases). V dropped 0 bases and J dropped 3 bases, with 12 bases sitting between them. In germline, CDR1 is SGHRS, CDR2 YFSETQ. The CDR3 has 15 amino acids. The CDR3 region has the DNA TGCGCCAGCAGCTTGGAATCGCAGGGCTACACTGAAGCTTTCTTT. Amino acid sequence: CASSLESQGYTEAFF.

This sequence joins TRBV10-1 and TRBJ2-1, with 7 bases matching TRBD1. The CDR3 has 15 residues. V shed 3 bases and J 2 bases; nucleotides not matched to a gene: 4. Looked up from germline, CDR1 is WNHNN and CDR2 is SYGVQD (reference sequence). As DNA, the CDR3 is TGCGCCAGCAGTGACGAGGGGGCCCCCTACAATGAGCAGTTCTTC. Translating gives CASSDEGAPYNEQFF.

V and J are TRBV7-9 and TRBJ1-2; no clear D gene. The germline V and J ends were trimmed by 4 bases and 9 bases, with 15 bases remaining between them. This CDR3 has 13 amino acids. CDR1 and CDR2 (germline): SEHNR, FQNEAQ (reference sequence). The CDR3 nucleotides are TGTGCCAGCAGCTCCGGACTGTCGATAAGCTACACCTTC. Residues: CASSSGLSISYTF.

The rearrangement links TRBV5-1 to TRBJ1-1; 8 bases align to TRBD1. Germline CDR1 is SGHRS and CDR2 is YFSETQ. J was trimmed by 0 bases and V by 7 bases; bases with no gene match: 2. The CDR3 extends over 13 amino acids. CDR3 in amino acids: CASGQGMNTEAFF. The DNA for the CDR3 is TGCGCCAGCGGACAGGGCATGAACACTGAAGCTTTCTTT.

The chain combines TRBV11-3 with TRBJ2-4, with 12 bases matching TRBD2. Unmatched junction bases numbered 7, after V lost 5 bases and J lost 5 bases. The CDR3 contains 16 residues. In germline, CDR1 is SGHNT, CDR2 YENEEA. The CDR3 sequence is CASSPGGLAGENIQYF. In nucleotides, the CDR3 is TGTGCCAGCAGCCCGGGGGGACTAGCGGGCGAAAACATTCAGTACTTC.

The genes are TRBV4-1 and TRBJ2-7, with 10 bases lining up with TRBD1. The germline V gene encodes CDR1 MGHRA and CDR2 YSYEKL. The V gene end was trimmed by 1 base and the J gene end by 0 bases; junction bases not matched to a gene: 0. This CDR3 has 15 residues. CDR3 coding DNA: TGCGCCAGCAGCCAAGGGGACAGGGGCTCCTACGAGCAGTACTTC. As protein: CASSQGDRGSYEQYF.

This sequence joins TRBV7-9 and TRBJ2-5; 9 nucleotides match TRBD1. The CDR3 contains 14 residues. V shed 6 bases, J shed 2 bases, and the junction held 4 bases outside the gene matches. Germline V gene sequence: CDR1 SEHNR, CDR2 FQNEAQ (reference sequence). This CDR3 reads CASRQQGAQETQYF. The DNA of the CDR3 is TGTGCCAGCAGACAACAGGGGGCTCAAGAGACCCAGTACTTC.

The CDR3 reads CAISVQGSNTGELFF. The CDR3 region has the DNA TGTGCCATCAGTGTCCAGGGCTCGAACACCGGGGAGCTGTTTTTT. The rearrangement uses TRBV10-3 and TRBJ2-2, with a tentative D call TRBD1 (5 bases). The germline V and J ends were trimmed by 4 bases and 0 bases, with 9 bases remaining between them. Germline CDR1 and CDR2: ENHRY and SYGVKD. CDR3 size: 15 residues.

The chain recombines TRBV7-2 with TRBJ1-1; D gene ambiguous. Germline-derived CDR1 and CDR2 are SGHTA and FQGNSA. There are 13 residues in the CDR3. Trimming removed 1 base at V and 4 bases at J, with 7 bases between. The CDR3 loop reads CASSLGVSTEAFF. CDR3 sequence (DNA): TGTGCCAGCAGCTTAGGAGTTTCCACTGAAGCTTTCTTT.

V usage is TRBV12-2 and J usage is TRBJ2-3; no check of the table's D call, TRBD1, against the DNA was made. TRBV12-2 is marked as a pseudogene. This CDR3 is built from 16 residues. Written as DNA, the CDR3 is TGTGCAAGTCGCTTAGCGCGCCAGGGGTGGGGAGATACGCAGTATTTT. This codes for CASRLARQGWGDTQYF.